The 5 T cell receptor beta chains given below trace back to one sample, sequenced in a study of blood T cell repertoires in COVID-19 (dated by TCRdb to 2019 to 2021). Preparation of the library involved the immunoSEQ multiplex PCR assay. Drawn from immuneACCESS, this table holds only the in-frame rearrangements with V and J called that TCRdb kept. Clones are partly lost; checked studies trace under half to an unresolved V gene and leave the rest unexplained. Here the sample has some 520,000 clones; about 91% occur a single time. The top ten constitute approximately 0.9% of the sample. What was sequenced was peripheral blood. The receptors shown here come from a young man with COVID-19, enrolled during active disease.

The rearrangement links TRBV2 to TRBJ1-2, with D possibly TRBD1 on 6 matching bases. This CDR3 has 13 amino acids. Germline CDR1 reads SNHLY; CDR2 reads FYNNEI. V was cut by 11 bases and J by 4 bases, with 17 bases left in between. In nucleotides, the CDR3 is TGTGCCGGGTCAGAGACAGGACTCTATGGCTACACCTTC. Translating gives CAGSETGLYGYTF. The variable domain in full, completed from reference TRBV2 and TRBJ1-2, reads EPEVTQTPSHQVTQMGQEVILRCVPISNHLYFYWYRQILGQKVEFLVSFYNNEISEKSEIFDDQFSVERPDGSNFTLKIRSTKLEDSAMYFCAGSETGLYGYTFGSGTRLTVV.

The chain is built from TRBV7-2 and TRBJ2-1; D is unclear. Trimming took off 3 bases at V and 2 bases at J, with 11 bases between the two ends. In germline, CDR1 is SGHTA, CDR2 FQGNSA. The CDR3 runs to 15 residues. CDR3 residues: CASSLRILTYNEQFF. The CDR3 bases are TGTGCCAGCAGCTTGCGCATTTTGACCTACAATGAGCAGTTCTTC.

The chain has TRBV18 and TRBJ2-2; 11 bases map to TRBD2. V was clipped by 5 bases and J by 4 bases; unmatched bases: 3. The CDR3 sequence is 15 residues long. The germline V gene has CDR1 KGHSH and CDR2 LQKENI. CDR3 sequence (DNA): TGTGCCAGCTCAACCGGGACTAGCGGCACCGGGGAGCTGTTTTTT. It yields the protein CASSTGTSGTGELFF.

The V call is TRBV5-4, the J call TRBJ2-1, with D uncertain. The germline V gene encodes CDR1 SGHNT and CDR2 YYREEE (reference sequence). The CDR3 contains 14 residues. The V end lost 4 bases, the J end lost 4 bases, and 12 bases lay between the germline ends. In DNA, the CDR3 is TGTGCCAGCAGCCGATCTGACTTATACAATGAGCAGTTCTTC. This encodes CASSRSDLYNEQFF.

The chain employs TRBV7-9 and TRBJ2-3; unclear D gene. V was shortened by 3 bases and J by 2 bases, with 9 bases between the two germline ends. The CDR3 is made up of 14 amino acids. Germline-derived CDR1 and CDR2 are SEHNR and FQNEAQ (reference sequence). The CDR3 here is CASSFRGSTDTQYF. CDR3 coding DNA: TGTGCCAGCAGCTTTCGCGGATCCACAGATACGCAGTATTTT.